This T cell receptor beta chain was sequenced during a study of cytotoxic CD8 clonotypes in ibrutinib-treated CLL. TCRdb's copy holds only in-frame clones and misses some; the assay was immunoSEQ multiplex PCR. The sample holds about 160,000 clones, about four fifths seen once. Per germline, CDR1 SGHDT and CDR2 YYEEEE. The V end lost 4 bases, the J end lost 6 bases, and 16 bases lay between the germline ends. The CDR3 has 15 residues. This TCR derives from a human donor with chronic lymphocytic leukemia. The sample consisted of PBMCs, taken after 12 months of ibrutinib treatment. The chain joins TRBV5-6 to TRBJ1-4, with D unresolved. For the CDR3, the DNA is TGTGCCAGCAGCCCTGGGAGGGCCTCGGATGAAAAACTGTTTTTT. It codes for CASSPGRASDEKLFF.